These 24 T cell receptor beta chains came from one sample sequenced in a study of low-dose radiotherapy and immunotherapy resistance in tumors. cDNA synthesis used a TRAV/TRBV-specific primer set for both chains. A roughly 20-cycle PCR with a constant-region primer and V-primer adapter amplified TCRs. TCRdb ran MiXCR on the reads and lists one entry per CDR3 protein. The repertoire holds about 100,000 distinct CDR3 sequences, with around 20% as singletons. Time point of the sample: after trial treatment. The treatment here: LDRT plus nivolumab, ipilimumab, low-dose cyclophosphamide and aspirin (RACIN trial). The specimen was PBMCs, collected after low-dose radiotherapy plus immunotherapy. The source is a male donor with prostate cancer.

This clonotype was counted many times. The chain is built from TRBV7-2 and TRBJ2-5; TRBD2 matches 11 bases. Trimming removed 5 bases from V and 5 bases from J; junction bases left unmatched: 10. CDR3 length: 16 amino acids. Germline CDR1 reads SGHTA; CDR2 reads FQGNSA. The CDR3 loop reads CASSVGLLAGGETQYF. The CDR3 DNA follows: TGTGCCAGCAGCGTGGGGTTGTTAGCGGGGGGGGAGACCCAGTACTTC.

This clonotype is categorized as medium-sized. J is TRBJ2-1 and V is TRBV3-1; D gene ambiguous. The CDR3 totals 12 residues. Germline values: CDR1 LGHDT, CDR2 YNNKEL (reference sequence). Deletions cut 0 bases from V and 5 bases from J, with 2 bases between. The CDR3 spells CASSQDDNEQFF. As DNA, the CDR3 is TGTGCCAGCAGCCAAGACGACAATGAGCAGTTCTTC.

At least ten counts were recorded for this clonotype. The chain has TRBV6-1 and TRBJ2-3, with D possibly being TRBD1 (6 bases). CDR1 and CDR2 (germline): MNHNS, SASEGT. V was trimmed by 1 base and J by 6 bases, leaving 11 bases between them. The CDR3 runs 14 residues. CDR3: CASSEVGARDTQYF. The CDR3 bases are TGTGCCAGCAGTGAAGTGGGGGCCAGGGATACGCAGTATTTT.

This clonotype came up once. The chain is built from TRBV5-1 and TRBJ2-3, with D tentatively TRBD1 (5 bases). The germline gives CDR1 SGHRS, CDR2 YFSETQ. This CDR3 is 15 amino acids long. Between the trimmed V and J ends, which lost 0 bases and 0 bases, there was a span of 8 bases. In DNA, the CDR3 is TGCGCCAGCAGCTTGGTGCAGGGAAGCACAGATACGCAGTATTTT. Amino acid sequence: CASSLVQGSTDTQYF.

As regards this clonotype: With a far larger clone one base away, a read error is the likely cause. This is likely a read error, given that the CDR3 carries no conserved phenylalanine or tryptophan at its end. The chain is built from TRBV7-2 and TRBJ2-3, with D possibly being TRBD2 (6 bases). CDR3 length: 16 residues. Germline loops: CDR1 SGHTA, CDR2 FQGNSA. V was shortened by 4 bases and J by 2 bases, with 16 bases between the two germline ends. CDR3 protein: CASSWGRGRPTDTQYY. DNA for the CDR3: TGTGCCAGCAGCTGGGGACGGGGGAGACCCACAGATACGCAGTATTAT.

For this clonotype: A far larger clone is a single base away, which makes a read error likely. The chain joins TRBV5-8 to TRBJ2-7; 10 nucleotides line up with TRBD2. V gave up 7 bases and J gave up 5 bases; unmatched junction bases: 12. Germline V gives CDR1 SGHTS, CDR2 YDEGEE. This CDR3 comprises 15 residues. CDR3 DNA: TGTGCCAGCGGGCCTAGCGGGGGCTGGGAGGACGAGCAGTACTTC. Translated, it gives CASGPSGGWEDEQYF.

The sample holds many counts of this clonotype. V is TRBV2 and J is TRBJ2-7, with D tentatively TRBD2 (6 bases). This CDR3 comprises 13 residues. The germline V gene encodes CDR1 SNHLY and CDR2 FYNNEI. Trimming removed 8 bases at V and 2 bases at J, with 13 bases between. CDR3 sequence reads: CASRSGLPYEQYF. DNA of the CDR3: TGTGCCAGCCGGTCCGGACTACCCTACGAGCAGTACTTC.

Ten or more counts support this clonotype. V usage is TRBV6-5 and J usage is TRBJ2-2; tentative D call: TRBD2 (6 bases). Germline V CDR1 and CDR2: MNHEY, SVGAGI. V was shortened by 0 bases and J by 7 bases, with 18 bases between the two germline ends. The CDR3 length is 17 residues. CDR3 protein: CASSYSVSGLVIGELFF. For the CDR3, the DNA is TGTGCCAGCAGTTACTCTGTTAGCGGTCTTGTTATCGGGGAGCTGTTTTTT.

This clonotype was observed at least ten times. The V gene is TRBV9, the J gene TRBJ1-6, with D possibly matching TRBD1 (6 bases). Trimming took 3 bases from V and 7 from J, leaving 14 bases between them. CDR1 SGDLS and CDR2 YYNGEE come from the germline V gene. This CDR3 region has 15 residues. The CDR3 nucleotides read TGTGCCAGCAGCGCACTCCGGGACACCAATTCACCCCTCCACTTT. Translated: CASSALRDTNSPLHF. Based on the CDR3 plus reference TRBV9 and TRBJ1-6, the full variable domain is DSGVTQTPKHLITATGQRVTLRCSPRSGDLSVYWYQQSLDQGLQFLIQYYNGEERAKGNILERFSAQQFPDLHSELNLSSLELGDSALYFCASSALRDTNSPLHFGNGTRLTVT.

The chain combines TRBV7-3 with TRBJ2-1; no clear D. Trimming cost V 5 bases and J 5 bases, with 10 bases left between them. From germline, CDR1 is SGHTA and CDR2 FQGTGA. This CDR3 region has 13 residues. In DNA form, the CDR3 reads TGTGCCAGCAGCCCCTCCCGGAACAATGAGCAGTTCTTC. Its protein product is CASSPSRNNEQFF.

In this sample, this clonotype turned up many times. The V and J genes are TRBV5-1 and TRBJ1-1; D is unresolved. The CDR3 is made up of 12 amino acids. Germline V gene sequence: CDR1 SGHRS, CDR2 YFSETQ. Trimming pared 0 bases from V and 4 bases from J, leaving 4 bases between. Here the CDR3 DNA reads TGCGCCAGCAGCTTGGGGGCCACTGAAGCTTTCTTT. Amino acids: CASSLGATEAFF. Using reference TRBV5-1 and TRBJ1-1 for the parts outside the CDR3, the full variable domain is KAGVTQTPRYLIKTRGQQVTLSCSPISGHRSVSWYQQTPGQGLQFLFEYFSETQRNKGNFPGRFSGRQFSNSRSEMNVSTLELGDSALYLCASSLGATEAFFGQGTRLTVV.

As for this clonotype: It is unclear where the CDR3 begins or ends on the DNA, so no DNA is shown, and the CDR3 is as TCRdb lists it. The genes are TRBV5-1 and TRBJ2-2; TRBD1 is the table's D call and was not checked against the DNA. The CDR3 length equals 16 residues, ends included. CDR1 and CDR2 (germline): SGHRS, YFSETQ. The CDR3 here is CASSSPQGNTGELFFF.

V is TRBV19 and J is TRBJ2-5; TRBD2 aligns across 10 bases. Germline V gives CDR1 LNHDA, CDR2 SQIVND (reference sequence). Trimming at V came to 2 bases and at J to 4 bases, leaving 4 bases not matched to a gene. The CDR3 has 15 residues. The DNA of the CDR3 is TGTGCCAGTAGTATACCTAGCGGGGGTGTAGAGACCCAGTACTTC. Its translation: CASSIPSGGVETQYF.

This clonotype was detected ten times or more. This chain connects TRBV4-2 to TRBJ2-7; D possibly corresponds to TRBD2 (5 bases). CDR1 LGHNA and CDR2 YNFKEQ come from the germline V gene. The CDR3 is 14 amino acids. Trimming removed 2 bases at V and 0 bases at J, with 8 bases between. This CDR3 is CASSQPTSSYEQYF. Here the CDR3 DNA reads TGTGCCAGCAGCCAACCAACTAGCTCCTACGAGCAGTACTTC.

This clonotype was recorded many times. This chain uses TRBV29-1 with TRBJ1-2; D perhaps matches TRBD1 (5 bases). This CDR3 contains 11 residues. The V gene's germline CDR1 is SQVTM and CDR2 ANQGSEA. Trimming took off 1 base at V and 14 bases at J, with 14 bases between the two ends. The CDR3, as DNA: TGCAGCGTTGAAGGGGCGGGACGACAAACCTTC. Protein product: CSVEGAGRQTF. The full variable domain, rest sourced from reference TRBV29-1 and TRBJ1-2, is SAVISQKPSRDICQRGTSLTIQCQVDSQVTMMFWYRQQPGQSLTLIATANQGSEATYESGFVIDKFPISRPNLTFSTLTVSNMSPEDSSIYLCSVEGAGRQTFGSGTRLTVV.

Turning to this clonotype: This probably arose from a read error, given a far larger clone one base away. The CDR3 protein is CASSRGGSYEQFF. DNA of the CDR3: TGCGCCAGCAGCCGGGGCGGTTCCTACGAGCAGTTCTTC. This chain links TRBV5-1 with TRBJ2-1; D is perhaps TRBD1 or TRBD2 (5 bases each). Germline CDR1 and CDR2: SGHRS and YFSETQ. This CDR3 has 13 residues. The ends were cut back, 4 bases at V and 10 bases at J, with 15 bases in the middle.

Concerning this clonotype: A far larger clone is a single base away, which makes a read error likely. This chain connects TRBV11-2 to TRBJ2-5; tentatively, D is TRBD1 or TRBD2 (5 bases each). Germline assignment: CDR1 SGHAT and CDR2 FQNNGV. The length of the CDR3 is 14 residues. V was shortened by 5 bases and J by 11 bases, with 21 bases between the two germline ends. The CDR3 DNA sequence: TGTGCCAGCAGCCGGGACCCCCCGCCCAATGAGCAGTACTTC. It is translated as CASSRDPPPNEQYF.

This clonotype came up many times. The J gene is TRBJ1-2, the V gene TRBV7-8; TRBD1 might be the D (6 bases). CDR1 SGHVS and CDR2 FQNEAQ come from the germline V gene. This CDR3 comprises 15 residues. Deletions cut 5 bases from V and 0 bases from J, with 13 bases between. This chain's CDR3 is CASSKTGNTNYGYTF. The DNA for the CDR3 is TGTGCCAGCAGCAAGACAGGAAATACTAACTATGGCTACACCTTC.

This clonotype has at least ten counts. The rearrangement links TRBV7-2 to TRBJ2-3; 7 bases fit TRBD2. Germline assignment: CDR1 SGHTA and CDR2 FQGNSA. CDR3 length equals 14 residues. After removal of 4 bases from V and 5 bases from J, the junction contained 6 bases not matched to a gene. CDR3: CASSWGTTGDTQYF. CDR3 sequence (DNA): TGTGCCAGCAGCTGGGGGACTACAGGAGATACGCAGTATTTT.

The sample holds many counts of this clonotype. The CDR3 sequence is CSAGVDTGELFF. In DNA form, the CDR3 reads TGCAGTGCCGGGGTGGACACCGGGGAGCTGTTTTTT. The V gene is TRBV20-1, the J gene TRBJ2-2; a possible D gene is TRBD2 (5 bases). From germline, CDR1 is DFQATT and CDR2 SNEGSKA (reference sequence). V gave up 6 bases and J gave up 3 bases, with 8 bases separating them. There are 12 residues in the CDR3.

The sample holds many counts of this clonotype. The rearrangement links TRBV13 to TRBJ2-3; D not resolved. This CDR3 is 12 amino acids long. Trimming cost V 5 bases and J 7 bases, with 10 bases left between them. CDR1 and CDR2 from the germline V gene are PRHDT and FYEKMQ (reference sequence). For the CDR3, the DNA is TGTGCCAGCAGCCCCCCCTTGAATACGCAGTATTTT. This encodes CASSPPLNTQYF.

This clonotype was picked up many times. The chain couples TRBV20-1 to TRBJ2-3; D assignment may be TRBD1 or TRBD2 (6 bases each). The CDR3 has 17 residues. Between the trimmed V and J ends, which lost 0 bases and 2 bases, there was a span of 18 bases. Germline V gene data show CDR1 as DFQATT and CDR2 as SNEGSKA (reference sequence). DNA of the CDR3: TGCAGTGCTAGAGATCAGGGGCGGGGCAGGGACACAGATACGCAGTATTTT. Amino acids: CSARDQGRGRDTDTQYF.

V usage is TRBV6-2 or TRBV6-3 and J usage is TRBJ1-1; 9 bases are shared with TRBD1. V gave up 8 bases and J gave up 5 bases; unmatched junction bases: 9. This CDR3 contains 14 residues. Germline assignment: CDR1 MNHEY and CDR2 SVGEGT. Here the CDR3 DNA reads TGTGCCAGCCCTAGGACAGGGGTTGGGACTGAAGCTTTCTTT. Residues: CASPRTGVGTEAFF.

This clonotype was recorded at least ten times. The V call is TRBV7-9, the J call TRBJ1-1, with TRBD1 identical over 7 bases. Trimming removed 4 bases from V and 0 bases from J; junction bases left unmatched: 11. There are 17 residues in the CDR3. CDR1 and CDR2 from the germline V gene are SEHNR and FQNEAQ (reference sequence). The CDR3 spells CASSSRRGLVVNTEAFF. CDR3 sequence (DNA): TGTGCCAGCAGCTCGAGGAGGGGGCTTGTGGTGAACACTGAAGCTTTCTTT.